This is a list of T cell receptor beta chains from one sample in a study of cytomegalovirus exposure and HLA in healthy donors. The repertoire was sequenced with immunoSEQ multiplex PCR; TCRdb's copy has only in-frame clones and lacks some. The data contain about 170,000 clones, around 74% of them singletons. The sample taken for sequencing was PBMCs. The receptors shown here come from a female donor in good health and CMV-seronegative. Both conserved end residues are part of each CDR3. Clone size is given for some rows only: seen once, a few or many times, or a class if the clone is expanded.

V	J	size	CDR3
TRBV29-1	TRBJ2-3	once	CSGRVTGGTDTQYF
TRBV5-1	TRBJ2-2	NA	CASSLDLDSKGTGELFF
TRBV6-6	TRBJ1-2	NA	CASSFDPLRTVGYTF
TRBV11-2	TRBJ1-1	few	CASSGTLNTEAFF
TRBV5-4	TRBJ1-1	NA	CASSRREGNTEAFF
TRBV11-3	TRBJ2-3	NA	CASSSSGTSGGATDTQYF
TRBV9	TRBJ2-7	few	CASSVEGLASYEQYF
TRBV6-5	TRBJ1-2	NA	CASNQGFLTYGYTF
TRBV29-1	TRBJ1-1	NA	CSVEQGGGNTEAFF
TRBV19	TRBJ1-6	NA	CASSQVVNSPLHF
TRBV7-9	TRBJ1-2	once	CASSQGQGTSGYTF
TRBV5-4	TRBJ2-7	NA	CASSLRSGGFSEQYF
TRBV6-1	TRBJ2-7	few	CASSAQGSLPYEQYF
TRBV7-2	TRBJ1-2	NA	CASSPWTGGEGYTF
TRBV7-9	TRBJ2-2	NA	CASSPRSNTGELFF
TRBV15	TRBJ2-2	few	CATSRGTGLLSTGELFF
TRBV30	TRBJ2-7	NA	CAGESVGGSEQYF
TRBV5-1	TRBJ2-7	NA	CASSSPGQGYSEQYF
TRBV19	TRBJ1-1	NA	CASRPPGQSYTEAFF
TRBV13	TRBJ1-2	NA	CASSLRTAGSYGYTF
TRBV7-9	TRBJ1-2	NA	CASSLASQALNF
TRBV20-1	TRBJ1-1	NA	CSARANTEAFF
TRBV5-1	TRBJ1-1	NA	CASSLGAGNTEAFF
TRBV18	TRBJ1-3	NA	CASSRARSEIQSSGNTIYF
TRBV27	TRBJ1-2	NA	CASTPSTGSIHYGYTF
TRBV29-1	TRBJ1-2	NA	CSMSPGFGGYTF
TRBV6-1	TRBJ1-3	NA	CASSNLKGAGNTIYF
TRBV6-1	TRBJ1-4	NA	CASSLSWFNGEKLFF
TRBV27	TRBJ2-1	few	CASSYPSGGRSYNEQFF
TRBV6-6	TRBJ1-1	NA	CASRPGHMNTEAFF
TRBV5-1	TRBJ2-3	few	CASSLDRTAHPQYF
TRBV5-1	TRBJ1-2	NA	CASSFGGLDDGYTF
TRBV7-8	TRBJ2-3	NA	CASNSGTSTDTQYF
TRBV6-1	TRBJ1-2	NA	CASRINRGLYGYTF
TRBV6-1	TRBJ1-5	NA	CASSTTGNQPQHF
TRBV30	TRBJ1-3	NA	CAWSVRTFSGNTIYF
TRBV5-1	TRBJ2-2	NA	CASHLELAGTTGELFF
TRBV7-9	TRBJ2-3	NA	CASSLVTGTRDTQYF
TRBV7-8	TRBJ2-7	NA	CASSLSWTGREQYF
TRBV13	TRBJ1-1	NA	CASSPQGYEAFF
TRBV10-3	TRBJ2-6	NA	CAIKPGGANVLTF
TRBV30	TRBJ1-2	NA	CAWRAITGGANGYTF
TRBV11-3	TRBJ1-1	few	CASSPDRDTEAFF
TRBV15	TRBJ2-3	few	CATSRGAEDTQYF
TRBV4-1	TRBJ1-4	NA	CASSQATGTNEKLFF
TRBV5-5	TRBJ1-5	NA	CASSLAPGQPQHF
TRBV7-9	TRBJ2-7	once	CASSPLGGTGVSYEQYF